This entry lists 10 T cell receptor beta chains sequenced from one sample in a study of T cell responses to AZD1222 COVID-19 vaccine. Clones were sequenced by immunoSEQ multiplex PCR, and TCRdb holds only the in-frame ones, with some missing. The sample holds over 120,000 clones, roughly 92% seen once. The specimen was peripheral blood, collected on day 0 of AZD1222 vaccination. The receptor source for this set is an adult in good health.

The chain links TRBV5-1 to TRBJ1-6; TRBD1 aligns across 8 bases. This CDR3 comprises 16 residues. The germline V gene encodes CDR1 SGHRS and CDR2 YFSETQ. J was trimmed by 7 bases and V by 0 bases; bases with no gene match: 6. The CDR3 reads CASSLAGGDGNSPLHF. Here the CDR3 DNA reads TGCGCCAGCAGCTTGGCAGGGGGCGATGGGAATTCACCCCTCCACTTT.

In DNA, the CDR3 is TGTGCCACCGGAGGACAGGAAAATCAGCCCCAGCATTTT. This translates into CATGGQENQPQHF. V usage is TRBV6-1 and J usage is TRBJ1-5, with 7 bases lining up with TRBD1. The trim removed 10 bases at V and 4 bases at J, leaving 7 bases unmatched. The CDR3 extends over 13 amino acids. Germline CDR1 reads MNHNS; CDR2 reads SASEGT.

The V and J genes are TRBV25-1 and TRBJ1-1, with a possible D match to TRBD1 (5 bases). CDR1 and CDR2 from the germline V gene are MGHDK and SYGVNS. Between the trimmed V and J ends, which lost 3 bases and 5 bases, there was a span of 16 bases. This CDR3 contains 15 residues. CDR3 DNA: TGTGCCAGCAGTGAGACTATAGGGGCTAAGACTGAAGCTTTCTTT. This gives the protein CASSETIGAKTEAFF.

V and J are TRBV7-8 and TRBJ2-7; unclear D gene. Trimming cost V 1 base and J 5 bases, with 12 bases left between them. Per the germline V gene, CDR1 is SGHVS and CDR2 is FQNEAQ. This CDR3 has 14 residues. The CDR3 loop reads CASSLGGRGNEQYF. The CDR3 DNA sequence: TGTGCCAGCAGCTTAGGGGGTCGCGGAAACGAGCAGTACTTC.

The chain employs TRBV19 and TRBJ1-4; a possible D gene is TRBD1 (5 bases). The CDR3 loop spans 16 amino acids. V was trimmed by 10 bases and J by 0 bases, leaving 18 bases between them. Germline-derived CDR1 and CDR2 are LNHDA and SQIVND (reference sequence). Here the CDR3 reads CATNLRTSTTNEKLFF. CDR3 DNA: TGTGCCACGAACCTTAGGACATCTACAACTAATGAAAAACTGTTTTTT.

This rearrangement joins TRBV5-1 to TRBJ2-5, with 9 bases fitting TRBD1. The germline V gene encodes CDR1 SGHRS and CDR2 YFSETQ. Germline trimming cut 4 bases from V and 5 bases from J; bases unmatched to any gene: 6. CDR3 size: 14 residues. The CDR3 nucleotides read TGCGCCAGCAGCATTGGGACAGGGACCGAGACCCAGTACTTC. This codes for CASSIGTGTETQYF. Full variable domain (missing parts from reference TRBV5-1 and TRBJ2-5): KAGVTQTPRYLIKTRGQQVTLSCSPISGHRSVSWYQQTPGQGLQFLFEYFSETQRNKGNFPGRFSGRQFSNSRSEMNVSTLELGDSALYLCASSIGTGTETQYFGPGTRLLVL.

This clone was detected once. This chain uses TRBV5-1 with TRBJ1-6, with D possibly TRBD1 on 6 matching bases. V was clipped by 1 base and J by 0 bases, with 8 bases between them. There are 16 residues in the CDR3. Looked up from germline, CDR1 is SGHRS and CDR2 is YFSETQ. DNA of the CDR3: TGCGCCAGCAGCTTGCAGGGGAGCTCCTATAATTCACCCCTCCACTTT. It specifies CASSLQGSSYNSPLHF. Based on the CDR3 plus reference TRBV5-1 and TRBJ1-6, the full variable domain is KAGVTQTPRYLIKTRGQQVTLSCSPISGHRSVSWYQQTPGQGLQFLFEYFSETQRNKGNFPGRFSGRQFSNSRSEMNVSTLELGDSALYLCASSLQGSSYNSPLHFGNGTRLTVT.

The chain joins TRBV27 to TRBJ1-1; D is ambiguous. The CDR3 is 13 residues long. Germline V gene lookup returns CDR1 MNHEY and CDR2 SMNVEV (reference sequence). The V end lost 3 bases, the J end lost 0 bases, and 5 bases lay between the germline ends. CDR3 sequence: CASSFTVNTEAFF. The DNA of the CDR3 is TGTGCCAGCAGTTTTACAGTGAACACTGAAGCTTTCTTT.

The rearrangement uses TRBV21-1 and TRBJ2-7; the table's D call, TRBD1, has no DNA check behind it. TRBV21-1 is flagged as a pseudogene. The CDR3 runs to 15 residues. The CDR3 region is CASSFKRGYEDEQYF. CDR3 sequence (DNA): TGTGCCAGCAGCTTTAAGAGGGGGTATGAGGACGAGCAGTACTTC.

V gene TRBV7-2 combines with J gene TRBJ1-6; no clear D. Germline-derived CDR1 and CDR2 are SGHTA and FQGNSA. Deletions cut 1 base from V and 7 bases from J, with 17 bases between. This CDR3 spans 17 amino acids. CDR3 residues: CASSLVSGQTKNSPLHF. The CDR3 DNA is TGTGCCAGCAGCTTAGTTTCTGGGCAGACTAAGAATTCACCCCTCCACTTT.